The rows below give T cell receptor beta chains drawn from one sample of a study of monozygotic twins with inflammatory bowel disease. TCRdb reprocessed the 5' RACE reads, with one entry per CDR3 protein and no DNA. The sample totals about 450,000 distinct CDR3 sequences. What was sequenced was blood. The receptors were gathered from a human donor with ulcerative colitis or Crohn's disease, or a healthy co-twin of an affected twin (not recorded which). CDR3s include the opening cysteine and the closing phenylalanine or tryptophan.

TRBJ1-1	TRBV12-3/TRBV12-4	CASSLDANRASFEAFF
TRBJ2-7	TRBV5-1	CASSLAGGKYEQYF
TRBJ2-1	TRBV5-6	CASRGGIGTSGRFEQFF
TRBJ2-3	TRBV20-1	CSAFTGGGGTQYF
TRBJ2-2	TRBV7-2	CASSLALAGVGGWLFF
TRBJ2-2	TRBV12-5	CASGSPVRGSNTGELFF
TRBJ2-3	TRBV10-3	CAISETGGSDTQYF
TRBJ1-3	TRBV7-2	CASSQPQGTRNTIYF
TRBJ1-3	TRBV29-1	CSAGETAGNTIYF
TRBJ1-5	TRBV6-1	CATRAQGGSNQPQHF
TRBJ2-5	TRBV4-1	CASSRSSFNQETQYF
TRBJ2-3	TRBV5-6	CASSGGGEGLPTDTQYF
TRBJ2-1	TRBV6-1	CASQFGGPSYNEQFF
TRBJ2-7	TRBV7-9	CASSARRGTGHGEQYF
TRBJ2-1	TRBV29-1	CSVVPDVAYNEQFF